The 22 T cell receptor beta chains in this list originate from one sample, sequenced in a study of T cell responses to AZD1222 COVID-19 vaccine (dated by TCRdb to about 2021). The library was produced with the immunoSEQ multiplex PCR assay. TCRdb mirrors the immuneACCESS table, restricted to in-frame sequences. Some clones are absent from its copies; in checked studies, under half trace to an unresolved V gene, and the reason for the others is unknown. Recorded for this sample are some 150,000 clones; about nine tenths of them occurred a single time. Less than 3.5% of the sample is in the top ten clones. In the paper's terms, the time point label means: baseline before first vaccination. Material: peripheral blood, obtained on day 0 of AZD1222 vaccination. These receptors were obtained from an adult in good health.

This clone was counted only a few times. The chain joins TRBV6-5 to TRBJ2-7, with D perhaps TRBD2 (6 bases). With 6 bases removed from V and 3 bases from J, the gap between germline ends came to 18 bases. Per germline, CDR1 MNHEY and CDR2 SVGAGI. This CDR3 has 15 residues. The DNA of the CDR3 is TGTGCCAGCAGCGAGGCCGGGACTTTCGTCTACGAGCAGTACTTC. Amino acids: CASSEAGTFVYEQYF.

Remarks on this clone: A read error may account for a junction end that differs from germline. The V and J genes are TRBV5-1 and TRBJ2-7; 10 nucleotides match TRBD1. From germline, CDR1 is SGHRS and CDR2 YFSETQ. The CDR3 consists of 19 residues. The CDR3 spells CASSAGGQGSFGVNYGQYF. The CDR3 coding sequence is TGCGCCAGCAGCGCGGGGGGACAGGGGTCCTTCGGGGTTAATTACGGGCAGTACTTC.

The chain joins TRBV28 to TRBJ1-1; D remains ambiguous. Deletions cut 4 bases from V and 1 base from J, with 13 bases between. CDR1 is MDHEN and CDR2 is SYDVKM in the germline V gene. The CDR3 is 15 residues long. CDR3 region: CASSSARLGNTEAFF. The CDR3 DNA sequence: TGTGCCAGCAGTTCCGCGAGGCTGGGGAACACTGAAGCTTTCTTT.

V and J are TRBV4-3 and TRBJ1-3; 7 nucleotides align to TRBD1. The CDR3 contains 17 residues. Germline CDR1 and CDR2: LGHNA and YSLEER. V lost 0 bases, J lost 0 bases, and 5 bases stayed unmatched. CDR3 sequence: CASSQDHKGASGNTIYF. In DNA, the CDR3 is TGCGCCAGCAGCCAAGATCACAAGGGGGCCTCTGGAAACACCATATATTTT.

The gene calls are TRBV4-2 and TRBJ2-5, with 7 bases lining up with TRBD2. Germline V gene lookup returns CDR1 LGHNA and CDR2 YNFKEQ. The CDR3 totals 15 residues. Unmatched junction bases numbered 7, after V lost 4 bases and J lost 2 bases. In nucleotides, the CDR3 is TGTGCCAGCAGCCCGAGAAGCGGGACTCAAGAGACCCAGTACTTC. The encoded protein is CASSPRSGTQETQYF.

The CDR3 sequence is CASSSRSSNQPQHF. CDR3 bases: TGTGCCAGCAGCTCACGCAGTAGCAATCAGCCCCAGCATTTT. The chain is built from TRBV9 and TRBJ1-5; D ambiguous. In germline, CDR1 is SGDLS, CDR2 YYNGEE. Trimming left V 4 bases short and J 0 bases short, with 8 bases between. This CDR3 region has 14 residues.

The chain is built from TRBV29-1 and TRBJ1-1; the match to TRBD1 covers 7 bases. CDR3 length: 14 amino acids. The ends lost 3 bases at V and 2 bases at J; junction bases unmatched: 6. Germline CDR1 SQVTM, CDR2 ANQGSEA. This chain's CDR3 is CSVDKAGGNTEAFF. As DNA, the CDR3 is TGCAGCGTTGACAAAGCAGGGGGTAACACTGAAGCTTTCTTT.

V gene TRBV29-1 combines with J gene TRBJ1-6; TRBD1 matches 10 bases. This CDR3 has 12 residues. V lost 7 bases, J lost 9 bases, and 3 bases stayed unmatched. Per the germline V gene, CDR1 is SQVTM and CDR2 is ANQGSEA. The CDR3: CSARQGASPLHF. CDR3 in DNA: TGCAGCGCAAGACAGGGGGCTTCACCCCTCCACTTT.

The V and J genes are TRBV3-1 (or the pseudogene TRBV3-2) and TRBJ2-7, with TRBD1 matching 7 bases. V shed 2 bases and J 5 bases; nucleotides not matched to a gene: 15. The V gene's germline CDR1 is LGHDT and CDR2 YNNKEL (reference sequence). The CDR3 length is 17 residues. CDR3 sequence (DNA): TGTGCCAGCAGCCAACAAAAAGGGTCAGGGGGAAGGGACGAGCAGTACTTC. Translation gives CASSQQKGSGGRDEQYF.

CDR3 nucleotide sequence: TGTGCCAGCAGACCAGGACAGGGGGCTTCCAAAAACATTCAGTACTTC. It yields the protein CASRPGQGASKNIQYF. The V gene is TRBV7-9, the J gene TRBJ2-4, with 11 bases that match TRBD1. The CDR3 totals 16 residues. Germline lookup yields CDR1 SEHNR and CDR2 FQNEAQ (reference sequence). V was clipped by 6 bases and J by 2 bases; unmatched bases: 6.

CDR3 region: CASSPRTGENYGYTF. In DNA form, the CDR3 reads TGTGCCAGCAGCCCAAGGACAGGCGAGAACTATGGCTACACCTTC. V usage is TRBV7-2 and J usage is TRBJ1-2; 7 nucleotides agree with TRBD1. The CDR3 sequence is 15 residues long. Germline V gene lookup returns CDR1 SGHTA and CDR2 FQGNSA. The V and J ends lost 5 bases and 2 bases, in that order; junction bases with no gene match: 8.

This chain uses TRBV7-9 with TRBJ1-1; D not certain. V dropped 3 bases and J dropped 0 bases, with 8 bases sitting between them. CDR1 is SEHNR and CDR2 is FQNEAQ in the germline V gene (reference sequence). There are 14 residues in the CDR3. The CDR3, as DNA: TGTGCCAGCAGCTTTCTGGGTATGAACACTGAAGCTTTCTTT. It codes for CASSFLGMNTEAFF.

V usage is TRBV5-8 and J usage is TRBJ2-4; D assignment may be TRBD1 or TRBD2 (5 bases each). Germline V gene data show CDR1 as SGHTS and CDR2 as YDEGEE. The CDR3 covers 14 residues. Trimming took off 6 bases at V and 3 bases at J, with 13 bases between the two ends. CDR3 in DNA: TGTGCCAGCATCTGGGACGTTGGCAAAAACATTCAGTACTTC. It codes for CASIWDVGKNIQYF.

This chain links TRBV18 with TRBJ1-1; tentatively, D is TRBD1 (6 bases). This CDR3 spans 14 amino acids. The germline V and J ends were trimmed by 1 base and 2 bases, with 8 bases remaining between them. CDR1 is KGHSH and CDR2 is LQKENI in the germline V gene. CDR3 nucleotides: TGTGCCAGCTCACCACGACAGGAAAACACTGAAGCTTTCTTT. Translated, it gives CASSPRQENTEAFF.

A remark on this clone: At one end, the junction sequence differs from germline, possibly due to a read error. This chain joins TRBV2 and TRBJ2-5, with 9 bases matching TRBD2. The CDR3 is 16 amino acids. Germline V gene sequence: CDR1 SNHLY, CDR2 FYNNEI. In DNA form, the CDR3 reads TGTGCTAGCAGTGCCGGGGTAGCGGGGGCCCGCGAGACCCAGTACTTC. It codes for CASSAGVAGARETQYF.

This sequence joins TRBV6-2 or TRBV6-3 and TRBJ2-1; D gene uncertain. The CDR3 totals 13 residues. Trimming cost V 3 bases and J 6 bases, with 9 bases left between them. Germline CDR1 and CDR2: MNHEY and SVGEGT. CDR3 bases: TGTGCCAGCAGTTATCCCACCCCCAATGAGCAGTTCTTC. It specifies CASSYPTPNEQFF.

The J gene is TRBJ1-5, the V gene TRBV7-8, with 9 positions matching TRBD1. CDR3 length equals 16 residues. After removal of 5 bases from V and 3 bases from J, the junction contained 8 bases not matched to a gene. Germline CDR1 and CDR2: SGHVS and FQNEAQ. CDR3 loop: CASSLGTGGVNQPQHF. CDR3 nucleotide sequence: TGTGCCAGCAGCCTAGGAACAGGGGGCGTCAATCAGCCCCAGCATTTT.

This clone was found a few times. The J gene is TRBJ1-3, the V gene TRBV4-3, with TRBD1 as a possible D gene (5 bases). Trimming pared 0 bases from V and 4 bases from J, leaving 13 bases between. The CDR3 length is 16 residues. Germline-derived CDR1 and CDR2 are LGHNA and YSLEER. The CDR3 here is CASSQEWGAGGNTIYF. In nucleotides, the CDR3 is TGCGCCAGCAGCCAAGAGTGGGGCGCGGGAGGAAACACCATATATTTT.

A single count supports this clone. The CDR3 coding sequence is TGTGCCAGCAGTTTGGGACAGCAACCCGGCCACTATGGCTACACCTTC. This encodes CASSLGQQPGHYGYTF. The rearrangement uses TRBV27 and TRBJ1-2; 7 positions match TRBD1. Germline CDR1 reads MNHEY; CDR2 reads SMNVEV (reference sequence). Trimming at V came to 3 bases and at J to 3 bases, leaving 10 bases not matched to a gene. The CDR3 loop spans 16 amino acids.

This clone was counted once. The chain uses TRBV2 and TRBJ2-5, with 11 bases identical to TRBD2. This CDR3 has 14 residues. V was pared by 10 bases and J by 5 bases, with 9 bases of the junction left unmatched. Germline CDR1 is SNHLY and CDR2 is FYNNEI. The CDR3 DNA reads as TGTGCCACCCATTTAGCGGGGGGGCTGGAGACCCAGTACTTC. It translates to CATHLAGGLETQYF.

V usage is TRBV6-5 and J usage is TRBJ2-7, with 9 nucleotides matching TRBD1. The length of the CDR3 is 12 residues. Trimming at V came to 8 bases and at J to 6 bases, leaving 5 bases not matched to a gene. CDR1 is MNHEY and CDR2 is SVGAGI in the germline V gene. The CDR3: CASRTGEVEQYF. DNA for the CDR3: TGTGCCAGCCGGACAGGGGAGGTCGAGCAGTACTTC.

V is TRBV5-1 and J is TRBJ1-3; 8 positions agree with TRBD1. Germline CDR1 is SGHRS and CDR2 is YFSETQ. The CDR3 spans 15 residues. Trimming at V came to 0 bases and at J to 8 bases, leaving 7 bases not matched to a gene. The CDR3 here is CASSLDWTGFYTIYF. In DNA, the CDR3 is TGCGCCAGCAGCTTGGATTGGACAGGGTTTTACACCATATATTTT.